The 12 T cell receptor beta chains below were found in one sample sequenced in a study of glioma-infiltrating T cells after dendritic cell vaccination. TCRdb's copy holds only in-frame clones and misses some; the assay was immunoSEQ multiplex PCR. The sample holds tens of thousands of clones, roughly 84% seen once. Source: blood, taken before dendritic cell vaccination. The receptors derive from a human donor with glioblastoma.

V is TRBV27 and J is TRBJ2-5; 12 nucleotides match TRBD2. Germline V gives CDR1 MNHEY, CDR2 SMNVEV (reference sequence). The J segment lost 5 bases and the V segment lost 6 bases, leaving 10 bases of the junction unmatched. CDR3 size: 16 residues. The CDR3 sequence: CASSKTSGGARETQYF. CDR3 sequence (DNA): TGTGCCAGCAGCAAGACTAGCGGGGGTGCCAGGGAGACCCAGTACTTC.

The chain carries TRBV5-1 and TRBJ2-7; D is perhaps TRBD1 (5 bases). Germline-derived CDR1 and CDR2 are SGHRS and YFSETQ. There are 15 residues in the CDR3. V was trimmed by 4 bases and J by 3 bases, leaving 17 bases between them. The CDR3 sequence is CASSLDRKGHYEQYF. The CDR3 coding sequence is TGCGCCAGCAGCCTAGACAGAAAAGGGCACTACGAGCAGTACTTC.

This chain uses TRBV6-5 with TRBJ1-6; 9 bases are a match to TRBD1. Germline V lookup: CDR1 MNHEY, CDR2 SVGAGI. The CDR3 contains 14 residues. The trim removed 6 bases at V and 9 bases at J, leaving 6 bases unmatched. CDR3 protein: CASSQTGGGSPLHF. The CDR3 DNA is TGTGCCAGCAGCCAAACAGGGGGCGGTTCACCCCTCCACTTT.

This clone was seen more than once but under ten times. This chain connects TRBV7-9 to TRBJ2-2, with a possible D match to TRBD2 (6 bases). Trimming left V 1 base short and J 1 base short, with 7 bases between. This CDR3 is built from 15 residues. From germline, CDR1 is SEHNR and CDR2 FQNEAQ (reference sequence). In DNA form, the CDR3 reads TGTGCCAGCAGCTTAGGTAGCGGGAACACCGGGGAGCTGTTTTTT. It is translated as CASSLGSGNTGELFF.

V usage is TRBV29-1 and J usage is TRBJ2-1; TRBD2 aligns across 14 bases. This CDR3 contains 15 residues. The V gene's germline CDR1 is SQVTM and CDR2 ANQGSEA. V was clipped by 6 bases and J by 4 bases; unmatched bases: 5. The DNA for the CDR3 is TGCAGCGTCGCGGGACTAGCGGGAGAGTACAATGAGCAGTTCTTC. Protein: CSVAGLAGEYNEQFF.

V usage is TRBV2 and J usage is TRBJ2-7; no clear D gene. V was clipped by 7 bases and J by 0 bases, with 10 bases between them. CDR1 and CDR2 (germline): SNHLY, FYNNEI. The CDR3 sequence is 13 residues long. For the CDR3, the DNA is TGTGCCAGCATCTCAGGAATCTCCTACGAGCAGTACTTC. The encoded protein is CASISGISYEQYF.

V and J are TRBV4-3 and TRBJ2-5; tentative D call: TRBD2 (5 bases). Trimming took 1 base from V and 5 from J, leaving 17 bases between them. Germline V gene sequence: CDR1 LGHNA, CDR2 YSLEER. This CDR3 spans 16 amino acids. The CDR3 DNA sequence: TGCGCCAGCAGCCAAGTGGGAGCGGCACTGGGGGAGACCCAGTACTTC. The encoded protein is CASSQVGAALGETQYF.

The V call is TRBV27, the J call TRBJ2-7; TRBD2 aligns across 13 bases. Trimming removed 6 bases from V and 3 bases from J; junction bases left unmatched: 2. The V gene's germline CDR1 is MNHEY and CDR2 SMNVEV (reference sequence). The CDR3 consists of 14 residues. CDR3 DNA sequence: TGTGCCAGCAGGTGGACTAGCGGGAGCTACGAGCAGTACTTC. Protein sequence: CASRWTSGSYEQYF.

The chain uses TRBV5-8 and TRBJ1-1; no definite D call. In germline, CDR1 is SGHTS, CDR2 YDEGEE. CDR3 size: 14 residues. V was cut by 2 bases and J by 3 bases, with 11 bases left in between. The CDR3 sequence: CASSFPGLHTEAFF. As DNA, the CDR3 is TGTGCCAGCAGCTTTCCCGGGTTGCACACTGAAGCTTTCTTT.

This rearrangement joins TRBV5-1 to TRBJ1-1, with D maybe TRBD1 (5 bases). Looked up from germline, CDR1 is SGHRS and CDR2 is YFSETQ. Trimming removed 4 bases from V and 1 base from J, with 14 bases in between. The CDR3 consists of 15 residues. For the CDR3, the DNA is TGCGCCAGCAGCGCCGGACCCGGGGGGAACACTGAAGCTTTCTTT. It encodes CASSAGPGGNTEAFF.

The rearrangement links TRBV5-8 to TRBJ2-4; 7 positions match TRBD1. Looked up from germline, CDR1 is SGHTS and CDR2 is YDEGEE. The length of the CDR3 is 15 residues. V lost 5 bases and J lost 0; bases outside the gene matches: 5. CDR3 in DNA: TGTGCCAGCAGTTGGGACAGAGTAGCCAAAAACATTCAGTACTTC. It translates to CASSWDRVAKNIQYF.

CDR3 DNA: TGTGCCAGCAGTGGGACACCTCTGGGCTCCTACAATGAGCAGTTCTTC. It is translated as CASSGTPLGSYNEQFF. The rearrangement links TRBV6-1 to TRBJ2-1; maybe TRBD1 (5 bases). CDR3 length: 16 residues. V lost 4 bases and J lost 0, with 13 bases in between. Germline V gives CDR1 MNHNS, CDR2 SASEGT.